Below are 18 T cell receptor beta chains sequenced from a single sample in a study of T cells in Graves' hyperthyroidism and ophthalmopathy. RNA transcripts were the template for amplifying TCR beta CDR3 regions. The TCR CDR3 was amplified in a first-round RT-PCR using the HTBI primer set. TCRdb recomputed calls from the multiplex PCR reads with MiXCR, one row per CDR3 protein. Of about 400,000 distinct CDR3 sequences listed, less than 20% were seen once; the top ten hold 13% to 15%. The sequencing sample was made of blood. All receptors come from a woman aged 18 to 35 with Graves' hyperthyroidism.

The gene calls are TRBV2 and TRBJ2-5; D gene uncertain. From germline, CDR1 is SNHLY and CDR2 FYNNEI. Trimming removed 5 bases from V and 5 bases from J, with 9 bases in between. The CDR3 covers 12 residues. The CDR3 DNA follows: TGTGCCAGCAGTTATTATAGGGAGACCCAGTACTTC. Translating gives CASSYYRETQYF. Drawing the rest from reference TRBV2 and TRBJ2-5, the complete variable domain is EPEVTQTPSHQVTQMGQEVILRCVPISNHLYFYWYRQILGQKVEFLVSFYNNEISEKSEIFDDQFSVERPDGSNFTLKIRSTKLEDSAMYFCASSYYRETQYFGPGTRLLVL.

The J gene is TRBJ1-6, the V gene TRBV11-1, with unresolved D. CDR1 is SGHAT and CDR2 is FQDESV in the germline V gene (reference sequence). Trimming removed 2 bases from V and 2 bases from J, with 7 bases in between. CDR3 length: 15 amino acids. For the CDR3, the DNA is TGTGCCAGCAGCTTAAGGAAGACCTATAATTCACCCCTCCACTTT. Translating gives CASSLRKTYNSPLHF.

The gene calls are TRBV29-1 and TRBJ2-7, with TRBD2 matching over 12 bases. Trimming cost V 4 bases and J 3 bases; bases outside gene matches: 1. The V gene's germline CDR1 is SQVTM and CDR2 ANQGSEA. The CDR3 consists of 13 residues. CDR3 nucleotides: TGCAGCGTTGTGACTAGCGGGAGCTACGAGCAGTACTTC. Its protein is CSVVTSGSYEQYF.

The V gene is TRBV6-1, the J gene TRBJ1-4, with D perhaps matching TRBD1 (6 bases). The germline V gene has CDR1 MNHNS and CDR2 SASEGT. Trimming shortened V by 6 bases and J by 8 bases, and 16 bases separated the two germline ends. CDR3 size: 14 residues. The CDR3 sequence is CASSLDRLREKLFF. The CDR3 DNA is TGTGCCAGCAGCCTCGACAGGCTGCGGGAAAAACTGTTTTTT.

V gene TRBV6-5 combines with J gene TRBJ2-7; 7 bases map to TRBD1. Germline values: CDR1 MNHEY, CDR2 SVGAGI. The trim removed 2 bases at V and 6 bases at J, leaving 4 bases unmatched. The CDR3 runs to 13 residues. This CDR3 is CASSYVGGAEQYF. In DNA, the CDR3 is TGTGCCAGCAGTTACGTAGGGGGCGCCGAGCAGTACTTC.

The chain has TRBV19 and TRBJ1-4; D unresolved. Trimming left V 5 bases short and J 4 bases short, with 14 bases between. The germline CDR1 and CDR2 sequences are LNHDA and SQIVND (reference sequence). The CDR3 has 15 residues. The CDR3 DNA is TGTGCCAGTAGTCGCAATCCGGAGGGTAATGAAAAACTGTTTTTT. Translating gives CASSRNPEGNEKLFF.

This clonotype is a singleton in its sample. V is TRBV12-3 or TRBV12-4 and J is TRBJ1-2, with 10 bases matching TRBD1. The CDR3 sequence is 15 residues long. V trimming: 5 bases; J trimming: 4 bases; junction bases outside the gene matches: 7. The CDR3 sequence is CASSPGTGAIYGYTF. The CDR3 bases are TGTGCCAGCAGTCCCGGGACAGGGGCGATCTATGGCTACACCTTC.

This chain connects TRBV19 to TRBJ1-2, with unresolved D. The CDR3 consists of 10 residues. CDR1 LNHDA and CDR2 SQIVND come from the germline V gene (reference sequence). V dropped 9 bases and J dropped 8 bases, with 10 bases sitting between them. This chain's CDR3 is CASRQGGYTF. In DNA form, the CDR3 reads TGTGCCAGCCGACAAGGGGGCTACACCTTC.

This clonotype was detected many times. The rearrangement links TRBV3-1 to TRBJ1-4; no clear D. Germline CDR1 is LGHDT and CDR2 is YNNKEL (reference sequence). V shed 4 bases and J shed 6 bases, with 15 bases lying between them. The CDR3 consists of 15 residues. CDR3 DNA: TGTGCCAGCAGCCCTACAGCCAATCCAGATGAAAAACTGTTTTTT. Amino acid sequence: CASSPTANPDEKLFF.

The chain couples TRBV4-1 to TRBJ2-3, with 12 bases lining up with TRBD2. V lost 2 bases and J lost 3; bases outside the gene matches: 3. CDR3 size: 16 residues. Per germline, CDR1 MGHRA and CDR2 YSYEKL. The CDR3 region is CASSQWTSGITDTQYF. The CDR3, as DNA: TGCGCCAGCAGCCAATGGACTAGCGGGATAACAGATACGCAGTATTTT.

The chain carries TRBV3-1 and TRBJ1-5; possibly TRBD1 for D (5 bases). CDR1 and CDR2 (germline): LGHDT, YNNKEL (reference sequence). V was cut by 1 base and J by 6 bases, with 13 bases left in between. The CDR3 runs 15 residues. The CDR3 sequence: CASSQGARRGQPQHF. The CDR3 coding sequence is TGTGCCAGCAGCCAAGGGGCCCGGAGGGGTCAGCCCCAGCATTTT.

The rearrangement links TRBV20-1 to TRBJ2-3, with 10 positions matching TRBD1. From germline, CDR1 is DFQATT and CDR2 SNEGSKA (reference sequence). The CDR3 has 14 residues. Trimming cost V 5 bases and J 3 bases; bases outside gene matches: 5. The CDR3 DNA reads TGCAGTGCTCGGACAGGGGGGATGACAGATACGCAGTATTTT. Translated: CSARTGGMTDTQYF.

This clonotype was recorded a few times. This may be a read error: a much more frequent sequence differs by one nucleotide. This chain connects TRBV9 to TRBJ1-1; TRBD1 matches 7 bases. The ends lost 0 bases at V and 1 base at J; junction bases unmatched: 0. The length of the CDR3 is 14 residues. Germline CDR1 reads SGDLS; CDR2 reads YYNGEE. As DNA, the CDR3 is TGTGCCAGCAGCGTAGGACAGGGGAACACTGAAGCTTTCTTT. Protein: CASSVGQGNTEAFF.

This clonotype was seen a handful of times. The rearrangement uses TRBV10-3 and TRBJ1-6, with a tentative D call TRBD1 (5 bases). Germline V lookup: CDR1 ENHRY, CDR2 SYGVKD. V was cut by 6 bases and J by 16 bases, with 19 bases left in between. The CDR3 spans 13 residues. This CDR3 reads CAIRGGIRETLHF. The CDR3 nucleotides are TGTGCCATCAGGGGGGGAATCCGGGAGACACTCCACTTT.

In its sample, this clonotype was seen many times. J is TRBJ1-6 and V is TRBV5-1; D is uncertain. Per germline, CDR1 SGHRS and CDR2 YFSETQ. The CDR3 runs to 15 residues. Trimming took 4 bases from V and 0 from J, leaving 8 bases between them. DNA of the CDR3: TGCGCCAGCAGCCGTGGCCTCTCCTATAATTCACCCCTCCACTTT. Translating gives CASSRGLSYNSPLHF.

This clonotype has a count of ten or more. Written as DNA, the CDR3 is TGTGCCAGCAGCGGACCCTGGACTCAGCCCCAGCATTTT. Its translation is CASSGPWTQPQHF. The chain uses TRBV28 and TRBJ1-5; D unclear. V was shortened by 6 bases and J by 6 bases, with 12 bases between the two germline ends. Germline loops: CDR1 MDHEN, CDR2 SYDVKM. This CDR3 has 13 amino acids.

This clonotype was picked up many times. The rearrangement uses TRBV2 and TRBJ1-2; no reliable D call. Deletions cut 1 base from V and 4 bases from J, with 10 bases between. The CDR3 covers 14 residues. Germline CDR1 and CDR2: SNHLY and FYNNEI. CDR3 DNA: TGTGCCAGCAGTGAAGGGAGACGGGGCTATGGCTACACCTTC. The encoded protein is CASSEGRRGYGYTF.

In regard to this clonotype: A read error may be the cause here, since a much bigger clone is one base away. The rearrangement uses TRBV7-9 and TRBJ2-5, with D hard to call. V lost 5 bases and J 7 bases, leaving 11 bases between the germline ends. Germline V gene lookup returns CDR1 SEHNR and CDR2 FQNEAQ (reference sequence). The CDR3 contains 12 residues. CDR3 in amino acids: CASSPYLGTQYF. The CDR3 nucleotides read TGTGCCAGCAGCCCATACCTAGGGACCCAGTACTTC.